This is a list of T cell receptor beta chains from one sample in a study of T cells in Graves' hyperthyroidism and ophthalmopathy. TCRdb analysed the multiplex PCR reads with MiXCR anew, one entry per CDR3 protein. The data contain 540,000 or so distinct CDR3 sequences, roughly 50% of them singletons. The sample was peripheral blood or thyroid tissue (not recorded which). These receptors came from an adult woman with Graves' disease, either hyperthyroidism or ophthalmopathy (not recorded which). Both conserved end residues are part of each CDR3. A D gene is named only where the DNA matches it firmly. Part of the rows lack a size; the others show once, few, many or a class for expanded clones.

TRBJ1-5 | many | TRBV19 | . | 14 | CASSIQGRNQPQHF | TGTGCCAGTAGTATACAGGGTCGCAATCAGCCCCAGCATTTT
TRBJ1-2 | . | TRBV6-5 | . | 14 | CASSYRGRGYGYTF | TGTGCCAGCAGTTACCGCGGAAGGGGCTATGGCTACACCTTC
TRBJ2-5 | many | TRBV7-8 | . | 16 | CASSSERAPVQGTQYF | TGTGCCAGCAGTTCCGAGCGGGCCCCAGTTCAAGGGACCCAGTACTTC
TRBJ1-1 | . | TRBV10-3 | . | 13 | CAISAGFDTEAFF | TGTGCCATCAGTGCGGGTTTCGACACTGAAGCTTTCTTT
TRBJ1-1 | many | TRBV28 | TRBD1 | 14 | CASRAGGRYTEAFF | TGTGCCAGCAGAGCAGGGGGCCGTTACACTGAAGCTTTCTTT
TRBJ1-2 | . | TRBV13 | TRBD1 | 16 | CASSLLEGAGTYGYTF | TGTGCCAGCAGCTTACTAGAGGGGGCCGGGACCTATGGCTACACCTTC
TRBJ1-2 | . | TRBV10-3 | . | 16 | CAISETNREPSDGYTF | TGTGCCATCAGTGAGACGAACAGGGAACCTTCGGATGGCTACACCTTC
TRBJ2-5 | few | TRBV20-1 | TRBD2 | 14 | CSARSGGIQETQYF | TGCAGTGCTAGGAGCGGGGGCATTCAAGAGACCCAGTACTTC
TRBJ1-1 | . | TRBV9 | . | 13 | CASSGREGGEAFF | TGTGCCAGCAGCGGAAGGGAGGGGGGCGAAGCTTTCTTT
TRBJ2-6 | . | TRBV15 | . | 14 | CATSESSGANVLTF | TGTGCCACCAGCGAGAGCTCTGGGGCCAACGTCCTGACTTTC
TRBJ2-7 | many | TRBV7-9 | TRBD2 | 14 | CASSGWEGPNEQYF | TGTGCCAGCTCCGGCTGGGAGGGGCCAAACGAGCAGTACTTC
TRBJ1-2 | once | TRBV10-3 | TRBD1 | 13 | CAISTDRIYGYTF | TGTGCCATCAGCACGGACAGGATCTATGGCTACACCTTC
TRBJ1-2 | many | TRBV30 | . | 12 | CAWSLVQHFYTF | TGTGCCTGGAGTTTGGTTCAGCACTTCTACACCTTC
TRBJ1-1 | few | TRBV6-1 | . | 10 | CASSLGTAFF | TGTGCCAGCAGTCTCGGGACAGCTTTCTTT
TRBJ1-1 | many | TRBV6-1 | . | 15 | CASSGPGTGDTEAFF | TGTGCCAGCAGTGGCCCGGGAACGGGAGATACGGAAGCTTTCTTT
TRBJ1-2 | . | TRBV24-1 | . | 13 | CATRQSGGYGYTF | TGTGCCACCCGTCAATCGGGGGGCTATGGCTACACCTTC
TRBJ1-3 | . | TRBV19 | . | 13 | CATLGSSGNTIYF | TGTGCCACCCTGGGTAGCTCTGGAAACACCATATATTTT
TRBJ2-2 | . | TRBV6-6 | . | 15 | CASSYSSGDYGELFF | TGTGCCAGCAGTTACTCGTCAGGGGACTATGGGGAGCTGTTTTTT
TRBJ1-1 | many | TRBV29-1 | . | 13 | CSVEGGRITEAFF | TGCAGCGTTGAAGGGGGGCGGATCACTGAAGCTTTCTTT
TRBJ2-3 | . | TRBV15 | TRBD1 | 15 | CATSRQGQGTDTQYF | TGTGCCACCAGCAGACAAGGACAGGGGACAGATACGCAGTATTTT
TRBJ1-2 | few | TRBV7-2 | . | 14 | CASSLLVPNYGYTF | TGTGCCAGCAGCTTACTAGTCCCTAACTATGGCTACACCTTC
TRBJ2-7 | many | TRBV12-3/TRBV12-4 | . | 12 | CASSPGSVEQYF | TGTGCCAGCAGCCCCGGGTCGGTCGAGCAGTACTTC
TRBJ2-7 | . | TRBV20-1 | TRBD1 | 16 | CSARDRGTGGLNEQYF | TGCAGTGCTAGAGATAGGGGGACAGGGGGTCTCAACGAGCAGTACTTC
TRBJ1-3 | many | TRBV20-1 | . | 11 | CSAPTWGTIYF | TGCAGTGCTCCAACATGGGGCACCATATATTTT
TRBJ1-2 | many | TRBV4-1 | . | 14 | CASSQERGIYGYTF | TGCGCCAGCAGCCAAGAGAGGGGCATCTATGGCTACACCTTC
TRBJ1-5 | medium-sized | TRBV20-1 | . | 16 | CSAWSRELNSNQPQHF | TGCAGTGCCTGGAGCCGCGAGCTTAATAGCAATCAGCCCCAGCATTTT
TRBJ1-4 | many | TRBV25-1 | . | 13 | CASSETSEEKLFF | TGTGCCAGCAGTGAAACTTCGGAGGAAAAACTGTTTTTT